The 5 T cell receptor beta chains below come from one sample, sequenced in a study of T cells after yellow fever vaccination. TCRdb processed the 5' RACE reads anew with MiXCR; each CDR3 protein has one entry. This table holds 300,000 to 350,000 distinct CDR3 sequences, about 4.5% found once. Sequenced material: PBMCs, taken 15 days after the yellow fever booster vaccination. Receptors originate from a man younger than 35 who received the YFV17D yellow fever vaccine.

This clonotype came up many times. The chain recombines TRBV5-5 with TRBJ1-2; tentatively, D is TRBD1 (5 bases). Trimming removed 4 bases from V and 1 base from J, with 14 bases in between. The CDR3 extends over 15 amino acids. Germline V CDR1 and CDR2: SGHKS, YYEKEE (reference sequence). CDR3: CASSGGPGSNYGYTF. DNA for the CDR3: TGTGCCAGCAGCGGGGGACCGGGGAGTAACTATGGCTACACCTTC.

Only a few counts were recorded for this clonotype. The chain combines TRBV12-3 or TRBV12-4 with TRBJ2-1; unclear D gene. Deletions cut 3 bases from V and 0 bases from J, with 6 bases between. The length of the CDR3 is 14 residues. CDR3 loop: CASSFSTSYNEQFF. As DNA, the CDR3 is TGTGCCAGCAGTTTCTCTACCTCCTACAATGAGCAGTTCTTC.

V usage is TRBV12-3 or TRBV12-4 and J usage is TRBJ1-2, with D maybe TRBD1 (5 bases). V gave up 3 bases and J gave up 3 bases, with 8 bases separating them. CDR3 length: 13 amino acids. As DNA, the CDR3 is TGTGCCAGCAGTTTTGACAGATACTATGGCTACACCTTC. Translation gives CASSFDRYYGYTF.

The chain has TRBV6-5 and TRBJ1-2, with 9 nucleotides matching TRBD1. The CDR3 runs to 13 residues. J gave up 5 bases and V 5 bases, and 3 bases lay outside the gene matches. Looked up from germline, CDR1 is MNHEY and CDR2 is SVGAGI. The CDR3: CASSRDREYGYTF. The DNA for the CDR3 is TGTGCCAGCAGTAGGGACAGGGAATATGGCTACACCTTC.

This clonotype showed up just a few times. This chain joins TRBV24-1 and TRBJ1-5; no firm D call. Looked up from germline, CDR1 is KGHDR and CDR2 is SFDVKD. CDR3 length: 14 amino acids. The V and J ends lost 6 bases and 0 bases respectively, with 8 bases between them. CDR3 amino acids: CATSRADSNQPQHF. CDR3 coding DNA: TGTGCCACCAGTAGGGCAGATAGCAATCAGCCCCAGCATTTT.